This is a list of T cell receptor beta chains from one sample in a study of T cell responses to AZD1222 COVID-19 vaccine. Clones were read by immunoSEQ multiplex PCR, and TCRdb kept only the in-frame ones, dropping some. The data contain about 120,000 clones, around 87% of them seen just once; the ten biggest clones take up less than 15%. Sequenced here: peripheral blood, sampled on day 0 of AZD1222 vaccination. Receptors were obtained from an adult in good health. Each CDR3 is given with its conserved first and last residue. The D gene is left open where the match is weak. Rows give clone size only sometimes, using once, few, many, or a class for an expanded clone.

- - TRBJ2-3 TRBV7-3 TGTGCCAGCAGCTTAGAAGGAACAGATACGCAGTATTTT CASSLEGTDTQYF
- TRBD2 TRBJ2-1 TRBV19 TGTGCCAGTAGTATCGGTGCGGGAGGGCCTGTAGAGCAGTTCTTC CASSIGAGGPVEQFF
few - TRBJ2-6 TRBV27 TGTGCCAGCAGTTCCCTCTCTGGGGCCAACGTCCTGACTTTC CASSSLSGANVLTF
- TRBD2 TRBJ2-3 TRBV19 TGTGCCAGTAGTATCCTAGCGGGGGCTAGCACAGATACGCAGTATTTT CASSILAGASTDTQYF
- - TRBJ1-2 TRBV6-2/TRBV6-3 TGTGCCAGCAGTCCAGGGAGTGGAAACTATGGCTACACCTTC CASSPGSGNYGYTF
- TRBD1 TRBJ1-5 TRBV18 TGTGCCAGCTCCGAGGGACAGAACAATCAGCCCCAGCATTTT CASSEGQNNQPQHF
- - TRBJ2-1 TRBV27 TGTGCCAGCAGTTTACGCCCAAGCGGGCCTAGCAATGAGCAGTTCTTC CASSLRPSGPSNEQFF
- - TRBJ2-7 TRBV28 TGTGCCAGCCGCCAGGAGTCTCAGCAGTACTTC CASRQESQQYF
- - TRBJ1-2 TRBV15 TGTGCCACCAGCAGAGAGGGGGGCGAGGGCTACACCTTC CATSREGGEGYTF
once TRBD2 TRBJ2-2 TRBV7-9 TGTGCCAGCAGCAGACTAGCGGGGGTTCCAGGGGAGCTGTTTTTT CASSRLAGVPGELFF
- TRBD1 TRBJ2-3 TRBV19 TGTGCCAGTAGCCGGGGGGGGACAGGGGAAGATACGCAGTATTTT CASSRGGTGEDTQYF
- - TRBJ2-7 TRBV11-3 TGTGCCAGCAGCTTAGAGCCTAGCTCCTACGAGCAGTACTTC CASSLEPSSYEQYF
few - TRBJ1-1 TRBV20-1 TGCAGTGCTAGAGAGGGCGCTGAAGCTTTCTTT CSAREGAEAFF
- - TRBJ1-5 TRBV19 TGTGCCAGTAGGGGCGGGACAAACAGCAATCAGCCCCAGCATTTT CASRGGTNSNQPQHF
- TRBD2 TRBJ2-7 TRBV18 TGTGCCAGCTCACCGAACGGCGGGAGTAGTTACGAGCAGTACTTC CASSPNGGSSYEQYF
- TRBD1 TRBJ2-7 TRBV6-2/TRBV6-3 TGTGCCAGCAGCCAGACAGGGCTCTCCTACGAGCAGTACTTC CASSQTGLSYEQYF
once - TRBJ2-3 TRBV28 TGTGCGTCGGCCCGGGAAGGAGATACGCAGTATTTT CASAREGDTQYF
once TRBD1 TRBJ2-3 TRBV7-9 TGTGCCAGCAGCACCACGACAGGGGGCATCGCAGATACGCAGTATTTT CASSTTTGGIADTQYF
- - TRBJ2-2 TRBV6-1 TGTGCCAGCAGTGAAAGGCCTAGCGATAACACCGGGGAGCTGTTTTTT CASSERPSDNTGELFF
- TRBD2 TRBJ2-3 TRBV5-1 TGCGCCAGCAGCCCCTCCCTTGACACTAGCGGGAGGAGCACAGATACGCAGTATTTT CASSPSLDTSGRSTDTQYF
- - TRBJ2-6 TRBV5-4 TGTGCCAGCACCTCCAAGCCCGGTAACTCTGGGGCCAACGTCCTGACTTTC CASTSKPGNSGANVLTF
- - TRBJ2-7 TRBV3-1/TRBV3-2 TGTGCCAGCAGCCAAGCCGGTAGCTCCTACGAGCAGTACTTC CASSQAGSSYEQYF
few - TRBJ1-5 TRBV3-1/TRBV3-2 TGTGCCAGCAGCCAATCGGCCTTGAACAATCAGCCCCAGCATTTT CASSQSALNNQPQHF
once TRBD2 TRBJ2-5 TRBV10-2 TGCGCCAGCAGTGACGCGGGAGTGGGAGAGACCCAGTACTTC CASSDAGVGETQYF
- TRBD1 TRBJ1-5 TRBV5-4 TGTGCCAGCAGCTTGGACGGACAGGGTAGCCAGCCCCAGCATTTT CASSLDGQGSQPQHF
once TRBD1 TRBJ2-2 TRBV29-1 TGCAGCGTTCGGACAGGGGGGGCCGGGGAGCTGTTTTTT CSVRTGGAGELFF
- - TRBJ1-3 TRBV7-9 TGTGCCAGCAGCTTAACAGTCTCTGGAAACACCATATATTTT CASSLTVSGNTIYF
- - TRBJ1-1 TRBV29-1 TGCAGCGTTGAAGTTAAGGAAGGGACTGAAGCTTTCTTT CSVEVKEGTEAFF
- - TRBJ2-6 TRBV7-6 TGTGCCAGCAGCTTATTCCAGGGGGGGTCCTCTGGGGCCAACGTCCTGACTTTC CASSLFQGGSSGANVLTF
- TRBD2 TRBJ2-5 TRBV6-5 TGTGCCAGCAGCATACTAGCGGGAGGTTTTGAGACCCAGTACTTC CASSILAGGFETQYF
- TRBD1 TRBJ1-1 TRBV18 TGTGCCAGCTCACCACTTGGGACAGAAGAAGCTTTCTTT CASSPLGTEEAFF
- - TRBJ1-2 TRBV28 TGTGCCAGCAGTCCTCAGGGCCTCTTCTATGGCTACACCTTC CASSPQGLFYGYTF
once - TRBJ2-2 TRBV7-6 TGTGCCAGCAGCTTTCCTACGACCGGGGAGCTGTTTTTT CASSFPTTGELFF
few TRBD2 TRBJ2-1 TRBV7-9 TGTGCCAGCAGCCCTCCCGGGACTAGCGGCAATGAGCAGTTCTTC CASSPPGTSGNEQFF